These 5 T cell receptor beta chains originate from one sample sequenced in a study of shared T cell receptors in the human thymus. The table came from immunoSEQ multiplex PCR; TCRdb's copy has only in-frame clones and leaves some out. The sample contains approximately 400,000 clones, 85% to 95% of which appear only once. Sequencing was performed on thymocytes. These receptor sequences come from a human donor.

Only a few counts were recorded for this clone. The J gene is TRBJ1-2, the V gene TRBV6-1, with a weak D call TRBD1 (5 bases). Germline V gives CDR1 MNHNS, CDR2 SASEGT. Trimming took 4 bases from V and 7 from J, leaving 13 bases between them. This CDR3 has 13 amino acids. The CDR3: CASSGGPRGGYTF. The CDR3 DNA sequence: TGTGCCAGCAGTGGGGGCCCCAGAGGTGGCTACACCTTC.

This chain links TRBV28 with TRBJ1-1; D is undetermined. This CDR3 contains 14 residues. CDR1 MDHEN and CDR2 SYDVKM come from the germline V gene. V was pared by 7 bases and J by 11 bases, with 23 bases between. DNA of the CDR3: TGTGCCAGCACCGTACCCCGGGCCCCCCTAAAGGCTTTCTTT. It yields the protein CASTVPRAPLKAFF.

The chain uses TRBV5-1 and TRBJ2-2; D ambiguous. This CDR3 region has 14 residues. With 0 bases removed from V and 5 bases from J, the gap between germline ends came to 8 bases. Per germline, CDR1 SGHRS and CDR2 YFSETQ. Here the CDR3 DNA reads TGCGCCAGCAGCTTGGGTGGAAAGACCGGGGAGCTGTTTTTT. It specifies CASSLGGKTGELFF. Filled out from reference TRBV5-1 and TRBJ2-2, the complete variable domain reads KAGVTQTPRYLIKTRGQQVTLSCSPISGHRSVSWYQQTPGQGLQFLFEYFSETQRNKGNFPGRFSGRQFSNSRSEMNVSTLELGDSALYLCASSLGGKTGELFFGEGSRLTVL.

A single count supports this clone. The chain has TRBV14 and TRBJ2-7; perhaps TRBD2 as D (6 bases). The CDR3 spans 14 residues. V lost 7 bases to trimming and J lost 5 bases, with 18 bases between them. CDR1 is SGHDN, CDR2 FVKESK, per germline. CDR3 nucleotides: TGTGCCAGCACCACCCTGGGCGGAGGGAACGAGCAGTACTTC. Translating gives CASTTLGGGNEQYF.

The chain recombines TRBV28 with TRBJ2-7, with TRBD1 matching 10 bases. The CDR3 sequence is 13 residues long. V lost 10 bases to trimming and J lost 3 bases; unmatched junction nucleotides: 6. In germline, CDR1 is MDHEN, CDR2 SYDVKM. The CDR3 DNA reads TGTGCCACTACGGGACAGGGGTTCTACGAGCAGTACTTC. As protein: CATTGQGFYEQYF.